A selection of T cell receptor beta chains follows, all from one sample in a study of control samples from healthy donors and cancer patients. TCRdb's copy holds only in-frame clones and misses some; the assay was immunoSEQ multiplex PCR. The table lists about 120,000 clones, roughly 92% of them singletons, with around 6% in the top ten. Sequencing was done on a sample of blood. The receptors here all came from a young man in good health. CDR3s include the opening cysteine and the closing phenylalanine or tryptophan. The D gene is left open where the match is weak. Clone sizes are given selectively: once, few, many, or a class where the clone is expanded.

J: TRBJ2-7; size: .; D: TRBD1; V: TRBV5-4; DNA: TGTGCCAGCAGCTCGGGACAGGGGTCCTACGAGCAGTACTTC; CDR3: CASSSGQGSYEQYF
J: TRBJ2-1; size: .; D: TRBD2; V: TRBV5-1; DNA: TGCGCCAGCAGAGAAGGCGGGGGGAGCAGTTGGGAGCAGTTCTTC; CDR3: CASREGGGSSWEQFF
J: TRBJ2-7; size: .; D: TRBD1; V: TRBV19; DNA: TGTGCCAGTAGTATCCCCGGGACAGGGGGTTTGGGGGAGCAGTACTTC; CDR3: CASSIPGTGGLGEQYF
J: TRBJ1-2; size: .; D: .; V: TRBV5-4; DNA: TGTGCCAGCAGCCAGGATGCCCGCTATGGCTACACCTTC; CDR3: CASSQDARYGYTF
J: TRBJ1-6; size: .; D: TRBD1; V: TRBV30; DNA: TGTGCCTGGAGTGTCGCGGCCGGCAGGGGGGAATCACCCCTCCACTTT; CDR3: CAWSVAAGRGESPLHF
J: TRBJ1-2; size: .; D: .; V: TRBV5-4; DNA: TGTGCCAGCAGCGCCGGGGGGCCCCGACGTAACTATGGCTACACCTTC; CDR3: CASSAGGPRRNYGYTF
J: TRBJ2-1; size: .; D: .; V: TRBV2; DNA: TGTGCCAGCAGTGATCGAGGGGTCGAGAGGTTCTTC; CDR3: CASSDRGVERFF
J: TRBJ1-1; size: .; D: .; V: TRBV9; DNA: TGTGCCAGCAGCGTCGAAATGAACACTGAAGCTTTCTTT; CDR3: CASSVEMNTEAFF
J: TRBJ2-5; size: .; D: .; V: TRBV15; DNA: TGTGCCACCAGCAGAGATCTAGAGACCCAGTACTTC; CDR3: CATSRDLETQYF
J: TRBJ2-7; size: .; D: TRBD1; V: TRBV5-1; DNA: TGCGCCAGCAGCTTGGCCTTTTGGTCACTGGACAGGGGGCGTAGGGAGCAGTACTTC; CDR3: CASSLAFWSLDRGRREQYF
J: TRBJ2-1; size: .; D: TRBD2; V: TRBV6-4; DNA: TGTGCCAGCAGTGAGCGGGGGGGCGGTCTCGGTAATGAGCAGTTCTTC; CDR3: CASSERGGGLGNEQFF
J: TRBJ2-7; size: .; D: .; V: TRBV5-1; DNA: TGCGCCAGCAGGGTGGCTGGGTCGAGCTCCTACGAGCAGTACTTC; CDR3: CASRVAGSSSYEQYF
J: TRBJ2-2; size: .; D: TRBD1; V: TRBV7-6; DNA: TGTGCCAGCAGCTCTCCGGGACAGGGGAGAACCGGGGAGCTGTTTTTT; CDR3: CASSSPGQGRTGELFF
J: TRBJ1-6; size: few; D: .; V: TRBV6-6; DNA: TGTGCCAGCAGTTACACAGCCTCCTATAATTCACCCCTCCACTTT; CDR3: CASSYTASYNSPLHF
J: TRBJ2-3; size: .; D: .; V: TRBV18; DNA: TGTGCCAGCTCACCACCGTTCCGGGGCCTAGATACGCAGTATTTT; CDR3: CASSPPFRGLDTQYF
J: TRBJ1-3; size: .; D: .; V: TRBV30; DNA: TGTGCCTGCCTGGATGGAAACACCATATATTTT; CDR3: CACLDGNTIYF
J: TRBJ2-5; size: .; D: TRBD1; V: TRBV6-1; DNA: TGTGCCAGCAGTGAGGGGAACAGGGGTTGGAAAGAGACCCAGTACTTC; CDR3: CASSEGNRGWKETQYF
J: TRBJ2-5; size: .; D: .; V: TRBV2; DNA: TGTGCCAGCAGCCGAGTCGACGCTGAGACCCAGTACTTC; CDR3: CASSRVDAETQYF
J: TRBJ1-6; size: .; D: TRBD1; V: TRBV11-2; DNA: TGTGCCAGCAGCATACCTCGGACAGGGGTGTCCTATAATTCACCCCTCCACTTT; CDR3: CASSIPRTGVSYNSPLHF
J: TRBJ2-4; size: .; D: .; V: TRBV2; DNA: TGTGCCAGCAGGGACAGCGGAGGGGGAAACATTCAGTACTTC; CDR3: CASRDSGGGNIQYF
J: TRBJ1-3; size: .; D: TRBD1; V: TRBV2; DNA: TGTGCCAGCAGTCCCTCTGGACAGGCTGGAAACACCATATATTTT; CDR3: CASSPSGQAGNTIYF
J: TRBJ1-1; size: .; D: .; V: TRBV19; DNA: TGTGCCAGTACCCTTCGGGCAGACAACACTGAAGCTTTCTTT; CDR3: CASTLRADNTEAFF
J: TRBJ1-2; size: .; D: .; V: TRBV5-4; DNA: TGTGCCAGCAGCAGATCGGGACTCTATGGCTACACCTTC; CDR3: CASSRSGLYGYTF
J: TRBJ2-2; size: .; D: TRBD2; V: TRBV6-4; DNA: TGTGCCAGCAGCGGGACTAGCACCGGGGAGCTGTTTTTT; CDR3: CASSGTSTGELFF
J: TRBJ2-5; size: .; D: .; V: TRBV27; DNA: TGTGCCAGCAGGAAATGGGCAGGGGATCCACAAGAGACCCAGTACTTC; CDR3: CASRKWAGDPQETQYF
J: TRBJ1-1; size: .; D: .; V: TRBV24-1; DNA: TGTGCCACCAGTGATTTTAGGCAGGGGTTTCCCGTATCCACTGAAGCTTTCTTT; CDR3: CATSDFRQGFPVSTEAFF
J: TRBJ2-3; size: .; D: TRBD2; V: TRBV7-6; DNA: TGTGCCAGCAGCCGAACCCCCAGCGGGGGGGGCACAGATACGCAGTATTTT; CDR3: CASSRTPSGGGTDTQYF
J: TRBJ1-4; size: .; D: TRBD1; V: TRBV5-1; DNA: TGCGCCAGCAGCTTGTGGGGACAGGGTAGTGAAAAACTGTTTTTT; CDR3: CASSLWGQGSEKLFF
J: TRBJ1-2; size: .; D: TRBD1; V: TRBV2; DNA: TGTGCCAGCACTTACCGGGACAGTGAGGGCTACACCTTC; CDR3: CASTYRDSEGYTF
J: TRBJ2-7; size: .; D: .; V: TRBV5-1; DNA: TGCGCCAGCAGCTTGGAGGGGGGGAAGCAGTACTTC; CDR3: CASSLEGGKQYF
J: TRBJ2-3; size: .; D: TRBD2; V: TRBV7-9; DNA: TGTGCCAGCAGCTCGGGACTAGCGGGGGGGCACGATACGCAGTATTTT; CDR3: CASSSGLAGGHDTQYF
J: TRBJ2-5; size: .; D: .; V: TRBV6-6; DNA: TGTGCCAGCAATTCCCAGGGGTCTAGGGAGGAGACCCAGTACTTC; CDR3: CASNSQGSREETQYF
J: TRBJ2-7; size: .; D: TRBD1; V: TRBV27; DNA: TGTGCCAGCAGTTTATCACCCGGGACAGGTAACTACGAGCAGTACTTC; CDR3: CASSLSPGTGNYEQYF
J: TRBJ2-2; size: .; D: .; V: TRBV5-6; DNA: TGTGCCAGCAGCTTGAAGTGGACAAGTGGAACCGGGGAGCTGTTTTTT; CDR3: CASSLKWTSGTGELFF
J: TRBJ1-2; size: .; D: .; V: TRBV6-4; DNA: TGTGCCAGCATAGGTAGCGCCTTC; CDR3: CASIGSAF
J: TRBJ2-7; size: .; D: TRBD2; V: TRBV5-1; DNA: TGCGCCAGCAGTTTGCCGGGACTAGCGGGGTCCTACGAGCAGTACTTC; CDR3: CASSLPGLAGSYEQYF
J: TRBJ2-1; size: once; D: .; V: TRBV12-5; DNA: TGTGCTAGTGTCCAAGACGCACCCTACAATGAGCAGTTCTTC; CDR3: CASVQDAPYNEQFF
J: TRBJ2-3; size: .; D: .; V: TRBV24-1; DNA: TGTGCCACCAGTGCCCTTGGGGGGTCTACGCAGTATTTT; CDR3: CATSALGGSTQYF
J: TRBJ1-5; size: .; D: .; V: TRBV6-5; DNA: TGTGCCAGCAGTTTAGAGGTGGGGAGTCAGCCCCAGCATTTT; CDR3: CASSLEVGSQPQHF
J: TRBJ1-3; size: .; D: .; V: TRBV11-2; DNA: TGTGCCAGCAGCTTAGTGGGCGATGGGGTGACTGGAAACACCATATATTTT; CDR3: CASSLVGDGVTGNTIYF
J: TRBJ1-2; size: .; D: .; V: TRBV11-1; DNA: TGTGCCAGCAGCTTAATCCCAGGGTATGGCTACACCTTC; CDR3: CASSLIPGYGYTF